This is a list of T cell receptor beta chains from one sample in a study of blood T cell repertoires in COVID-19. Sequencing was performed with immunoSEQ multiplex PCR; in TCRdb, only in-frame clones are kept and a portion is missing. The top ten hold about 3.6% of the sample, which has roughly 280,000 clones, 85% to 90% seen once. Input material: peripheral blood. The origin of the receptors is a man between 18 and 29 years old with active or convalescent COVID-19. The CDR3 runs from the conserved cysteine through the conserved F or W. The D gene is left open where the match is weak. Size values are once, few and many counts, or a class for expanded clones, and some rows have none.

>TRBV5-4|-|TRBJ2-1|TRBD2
CASSPSGGSDNEQFF
TGTGCCAGCAGCCCGTCGGGGGGATCGGACAATGAGCAGTTCTTC
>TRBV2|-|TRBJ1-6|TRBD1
CAGCDRGSPLHF
TGTGCCGGCTGTGACAGGGGTTCACCCCTCCACTTT
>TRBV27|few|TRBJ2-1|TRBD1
CASILQGTGSPNEQFF
TGTGCCAGCATCTTGCAGGGGACAGGGTCCCCCAATGAGCAGTTCTTC
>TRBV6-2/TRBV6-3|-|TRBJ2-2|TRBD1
CASSYRRTGDGTGELFF
TGTGCCAGCAGTTACCGCCGGACAGGGGACGGCACCGGGGAGCTGTTTTTT
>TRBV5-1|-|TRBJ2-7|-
CASSLSTPYEQYF
TGCGCCAGCAGCTTGAGTACACCTTACGAGCAGTACTTC
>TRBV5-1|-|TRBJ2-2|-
CASSRVRQANTGELFF
TGCGCCAGCAGCAGGGTACGACAGGCGAACACCGGGGAGCTGTTTTTT
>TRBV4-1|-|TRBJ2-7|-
CASSLEQGYEQYF
TGCGCCAGCAGCCTGGAACAGGGCTACGAGCAGTACTTC
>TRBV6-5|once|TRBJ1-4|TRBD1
CASRSGTGSEKLFF
TGTGCCAGCAGATCCGGGACAGGGAGCGAAAAACTGTTTTTT
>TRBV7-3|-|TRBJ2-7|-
CASSLPDSRTYEQYF
TGTGCCAGCAGCTTACCGGACAGCCGAACCTACGAGCAGTACTTC
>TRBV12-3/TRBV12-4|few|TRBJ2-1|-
CASISSSYNEQFF
TGTGCCAGCATCTCGAGCTCCTACAATGAGCAGTTCTTC
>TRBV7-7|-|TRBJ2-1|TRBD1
CASSLAPMGQVNNEQFF
TGTGCTAGCAGCTTAGCTCCGATGGGACAGGTAAACAATGAGCAGTTCTTC
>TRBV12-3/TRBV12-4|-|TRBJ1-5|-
CASSLALEAKDF
TGTGCCAGCAGTTTAGCGCTGGAGGCCAAGGATTTT
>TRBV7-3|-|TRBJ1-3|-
CASSSGGSGNTIYF
TGTGCCAGCAGCTCCGGAGGCTCCGGGAACACCATATATTTT
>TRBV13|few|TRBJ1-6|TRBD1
CASSAATGEEGSPLHF
TGTGCCAGCAGCGCCGCGACAGGGGAAGAGGGATCACCCCTCCACTTT
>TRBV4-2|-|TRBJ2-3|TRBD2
CASSHGGLSTDTQYF
TGTGCCAGCAGCCACGGGGGGTTAAGCACAGATACGCAGTATTTT
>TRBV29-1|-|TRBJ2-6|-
CSVGDTSGANVLTF
TGCAGCGTGGGGGACACATCTGGGGCCAACGTCCTGACTTTC
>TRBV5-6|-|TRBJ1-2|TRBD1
CASSLSVYQGESYGYTF
TGTGCCAGCAGCTTGTCAGTATACCAGGGGGAGTCCTATGGCTACACCTTC
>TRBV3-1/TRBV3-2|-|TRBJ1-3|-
CASSQELTGNTIYF
TGTGCCAGCAGCCAAGAGTTAACTGGAAACACCATATATTTT
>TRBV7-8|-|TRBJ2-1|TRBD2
CASTGRGRESSYNEQFF
TGTGCCAGCACCGGACGCGGGAGGGAGAGCTCCTACAATGAGCAGTTCTTC
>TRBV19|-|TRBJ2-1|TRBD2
CASSPRTSGGRYNEQFF
TGTGCCAGTAGTCCTCGGACTAGCGGCGGACGGTACAATGAGCAGTTCTTC
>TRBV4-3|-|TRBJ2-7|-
CASSQDQGYEQYF
TGCGCCAGCAGCCAAGATCAGGGGTACGAGCAGTACTTC
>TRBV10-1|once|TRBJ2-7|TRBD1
CASSEDRGHYEQYF
TGCGCCAGCAGTGAAGACAGGGGGCACTACGAGCAGTACTTC
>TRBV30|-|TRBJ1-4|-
CAWGVGREKLFF
TGTGCCTGGGGTGTGGGCCGGGAAAAACTGTTTTTT
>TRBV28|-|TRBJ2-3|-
CASRQAGDTQYF
TGTGCCAGCCGACAAGCAGGAGATACGCAGTATTTT
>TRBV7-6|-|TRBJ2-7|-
CASSLDDNSYEQYF
TGTGCCAGCAGCTTAGACGACAACTCCTACGAGCAGTACTTC
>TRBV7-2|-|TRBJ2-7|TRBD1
CASSKRDRVSYEQYF
TGTGCCAGCAGCAAACGGGACAGGGTCTCCTACGAGCAGTACTTC
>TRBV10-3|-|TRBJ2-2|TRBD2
CAISESRVKRGLLRNTGELFF
TGTGCCATCAGTGAGTCGAGGGTCAAGCGGGGGTTGTTAAGGAACACCGGGGAGCTGTTTTTT
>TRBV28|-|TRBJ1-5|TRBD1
CASSSPGQGLEPQHF
TGTGCCAGCAGTTCTCCGGGACAGGGACTTGAGCCCCAGCATTTT
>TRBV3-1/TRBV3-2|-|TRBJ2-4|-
CASSRDEFEGNIQYF
TGTGCCAGCAGCCGAGATGAGTTCGAGGGAAACATTCAGTACTTC
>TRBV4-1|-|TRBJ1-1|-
CASSQGQIYTEAFF
TGCGCCAGCAGCCAAGGACAGATCTACACTGAAGCTTTCTTT
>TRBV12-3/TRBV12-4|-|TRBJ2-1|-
CASSYGRYNEQFF
TGTGCCAGCAGCTATGGGAGATACAATGAGCAGTTCTTC
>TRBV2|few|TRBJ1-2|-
CATTGSYTF
TGTGCCACGACAGGAAGCTACACCTTC
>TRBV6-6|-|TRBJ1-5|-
CASRRRAGDQPQHF
TGTGCCAGCAGACGGCGAGCGGGGGATCAGCCCCAGCATTTT
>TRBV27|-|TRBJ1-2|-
CASAPQGIFYGYTF
TGTGCCAGCGCGCCGCAGGGCATTTTCTATGGCTACACCTTC
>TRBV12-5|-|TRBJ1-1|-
CASGPERTGMNTEAFF
TGTGCTAGTGGTCCCGAAAGAACAGGAATGAACACTGAAGCTTTCTTT
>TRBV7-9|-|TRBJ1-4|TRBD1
CASSLGDRGQEKLFF
TGTGCCAGCAGCTTAGGGGACAGGGGGCAAGAAAAACTGTTTTTT
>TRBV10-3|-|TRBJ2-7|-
CAIRRDSYEQYF
TGTGCCATCAGACGGGACTCCTACGAGCAGTACTTC
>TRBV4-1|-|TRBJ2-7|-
CASSQDIGLAGYEQYF
TGCGCCAGCAGCCAAGATATAGGTCTAGCTGGCTACGAGCAGTACTTC
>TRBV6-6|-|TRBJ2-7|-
CASSYTGEQYF
TGTGCCAGCAGTTACACGGGCGAGCAGTACTTC
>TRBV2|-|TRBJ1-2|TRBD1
CASIRGLRGYTF
TGTGCCAGCATAAGGGGGCTACGAGGCTACACCTTC